These 18 T cell receptor beta chains were all obtained from the same sample, sequenced in a study of T cell repertoires in cytomegalovirus infection. MiXCR, applied by TCRdb to the reads, yields one record per CDR3 protein. This table has under 200,000 distinct CDR3 sequences, roughly 9.8% appearing once. The sequencing input was PBMCs. These receptors were obtained from a human donor in good health (CMV status not recorded). Some clones in this sample may be carry-over from other donors' samples.

In this sample, this clonotype turned up a few times. V is TRBV19 and J is TRBJ2-1; no clear D. V dropped 11 bases and J dropped 8 bases, with 16 bases sitting between them. The CDR3 extends over 12 amino acids. Germline V gene sequence: CDR1 LNHDA, CDR2 SQIVND (reference sequence). CDR3 in amino acids: CASTRSNYEQFF. CDR3 nucleotides: TGTGCCTCGACTCGATCGAACTATGAGCAGTTCTTC.

This clonotype was counted many times. This rearrangement joins TRBV28 to TRBJ1-1; 7 nucleotides match TRBD1. CDR1 MDHEN and CDR2 SYDVKM come from the germline V gene. The CDR3 is 14 residues long. Losses at the gene ends were 5 bases for V and 2 bases for J; bases not matched to a gene: 5. Written as DNA, the CDR3 is TGTGCCAGCAGTACGGGACAGTTTAACACTGAAGCTTTCTTT. It encodes CASSTGQFNTEAFF.

Remarks on this clonotype: A much larger clone sits a single nucleotide away, making a read error possible. The genes are TRBV7-6 and TRBJ2-5, with D maybe TRBD2 (5 bases). The CDR3 runs to 14 residues. V lost 7 bases and J lost 7, with 19 bases in between. Germline CDR1 and CDR2: SGHVS and FNYEAQ. The CDR3 sequence: CASNSSTSVVTQYF. CDR3 nucleotides: TGTGCCAGCAACTCATCAACTAGTGTGGTGACCCAGTACTTC. Based on the CDR3 plus reference TRBV7-6 and TRBJ2-5, the full variable domain is GAGVSQSPRYKVTKRGQDVALRCDPISGHVSLYWYRQALGQGPEFLTYFNYEAQQDKSGLPNDRFSAERPEGSISTLTIQRTEQRDSAMYRCASNSSTSVVTQYFGPGTRLLVL.

This chain connects TRBV2 to TRBJ2-6; D gene uncertain. V lost 4 bases, J lost 4 bases, and 8 bases lay in between. This CDR3 has 14 residues. CDR1 SNHLY and CDR2 FYNNEI come from the germline V gene. CDR3 amino acids: CASSGFPGANVLTF. CDR3 nucleotide sequence: TGTGCCAGCAGTGGGTTTCCAGGGGCCAACGTCCTGACTTTC.

J is TRBJ2-5 and V is TRBV29-1; 7 bases align to TRBD1. Germline loops: CDR1 SQVTM, CDR2 ANQGSEA. CDR3 size: 12 residues. This chain's CDR3 is CSSKGQQETQYF. CDR3 DNA: TGCAGTTCAAAGGGACAGCAAGAGACCCAGTACTTC. The full variable domain, with the rest looked up from reference TRBV29-1 and TRBJ2-5, is SAVISQKPSRDICQRGTSLTIQCQVDSQVTMMFWYRQQPGQSLTLIATANQGSEATYESGFVIDKFPISRPNLTFSTLTVSNMSPEDSSIYLCSSKGQQETQYFGPGTRLLVL.

This clonotype was counted many times. The rearrangement uses TRBV7-6 and TRBJ2-7; TRBD2 is a possible D gene (6 bases). Germline loops: CDR1 SGHVS, CDR2 FNYEAQ. There are 13 residues in the CDR3. Trimming stripped 5 bases from V and 4 bases from J, with 12 bases between. The CDR3 loop is CASSPGRIYEQYF. CDR3 sequence (DNA): TGTGCCAGCAGCCCGGGGAGGATTTACGAGCAGTACTTC.

This clonotype was detected a few times. The V gene is TRBV19, the J gene TRBJ2-3; D is possibly TRBD1 (5 bases). Germline V gene lookup returns CDR1 LNHDA and CDR2 SQIVND (reference sequence). The V gene lost 5 bases and the J gene lost 3 bases, with 12 bases spanning the gap. The CDR3 consists of 14 residues. CDR3 region: CASSVARATDTQYF. CDR3 nucleotide sequence: TGTGCCAGTAGTGTCGCCAGGGCGACAGATACGCAGTATTTT.

This clonotype has more than one count but fewer than ten. At one of its ends the junction is not consistent with the germline gene, which may arise from a read error. CDR3 coding DNA: TGTGCCAGCAGCTTCCGCAGCGGGGGCCTCAATGAGCAGTTCTTC. It specifies CASSFRSGGLNEQFF. The rearrangement links TRBV5-3 to TRBJ2-1; 8 bases align to TRBD2. TRBV5-3 is given ORF status, its function remaining uncertain. The CDR3 length is 15 residues.

This clonotype was counted many times. CDR3 amino acids: CASSLQKRAAGAEETQYF. DNA of the CDR3: TGTGCCAGCAGTCTACAAAAAAGGGCGGCCGGAGCAGAGGAGACCCAGTACTTC. The V and J genes are TRBV6-1 and TRBJ2-5; no reliable D call. Trimming removed 5 bases from V and 5 bases from J, with 27 bases in between. The CDR3 covers 18 residues. Germline lookup yields CDR1 MNHNS and CDR2 SASEGT.

This clonotype has a count of ten or more. The chain combines TRBV5-6 with TRBJ1-1; possible D gene TRBD1, 5 bases. V lost 2 bases and J 0 bases, leaving 14 bases between the germline ends. CDR1 is SGHDT and CDR2 is YYEEEE in the germline V gene. The CDR3 runs to 16 residues. The CDR3 region is CASSLGPDSLNTEAFF. The CDR3 nucleotides are TGTGCCAGCAGCTTAGGCCCCGACAGTTTGAACACTGAAGCTTTCTTT. Based on the CDR3 plus reference TRBV5-6 and TRBJ1-1, the full variable domain is DAGVTQSPTHLIKTRGQQVTLRCSPKSGHDTVSWYQQALGQGPQFIFQYYEEEERQRGNFPDRFSGHQFPNYSSELNVNALLLGDSALYLCASSLGPDSLNTEAFFGQGTRLTVV.

This chain links TRBV20-1 with TRBJ2-1; D tentatively reads TRBD1 or TRBD2 (6 bases each). Germline V gene sequence: CDR1 DFQATT, CDR2 SNEGSKA (reference sequence). Trimming took off 1 base at V and 8 bases at J, with 21 bases between the two ends. The CDR3 is 16 amino acids. CDR3 amino acids: CSARASPGGNRDEQFF. CDR3 DNA: TGCAGTGCTAGAGCATCCCCCGGGGGCAATAGGGATGAGCAGTTCTTC.

This clonotype has ten or more counts. The rearrangement uses TRBV7-2 and TRBJ2-3; D gene uncertain. CDR1 and CDR2 (germline): SGHTA, FQGNSA. CDR3 length: 13 residues. Trimming stripped 0 bases from V and 6 bases from J, with 7 bases between. The CDR3 DNA sequence: TGTGCCAGCAGCTTAGCTATGAGGGATACGCAGTATTTT. Its protein product is CASSLAMRDTQYF.

In its sample, this clonotype was seen many times. The chain links TRBV7-3 to TRBJ2-1; 7 bases agree with TRBD2. J lost 3 bases, V lost 8 bases, and 4 bases had no gene match. There are 13 residues in the CDR3. Germline values: CDR1 SGHTA, CDR2 FQGTGA. CDR3 coding DNA: TGTGCCAGCTCTTCTAGCGGCTACAATGAGCAGTTCTTC. Protein sequence: CASSSSGYNEQFF.

A few counts support this clonotype. Written as DNA, the CDR3 is TGTGCCAGCAGTTTACGGGGTGTCCAAGAGACCCAGTACTTC. It codes for CASSLRGVQETQYF. The chain carries TRBV12-3 or TRBV12-4 and TRBJ2-5; tentatively, D is TRBD2 (5 bases). Trimming pared 2 bases from V and 1 base from J, leaving 8 bases between. The CDR3 has 14 residues.

There are a few counts of this clonotype. The chain is built from TRBV5-5 and TRBJ2-5; D is tentatively TRBD1 or TRBD2 (5 bases each). Trimming shortened V by 4 bases and J by 5 bases, and 15 bases separated the two germline ends. Germline V gives CDR1 SGHKS, CDR2 YYEKEE (reference sequence). The CDR3 sequence is 14 residues long. The CDR3 DNA sequence: TGTGCCAGCAGCCGGGGCCCCCCTGGGGAGACCCAGTACTTC. Protein product: CASSRGPPGETQYF. The variable domain in full, completed from reference TRBV5-5 and TRBJ2-5, reads DAGVTQSPTHLIKTRGQQVTLRCSPISGHKSVSWYQQVLGQGPQFIFQYYEKEERGRGNFPDRFSARQFPNYSSELNVNALLLGDSALYLCASSRGPPGETQYFGPGTRLLVL.

Many counts were recorded for this clonotype. CDR3 nucleotide sequence: TGTGCCAGCAGCACCGTTAGCGGGCCGAGCTCCTACAATGAGCAGTTCTTC. This gives the protein CASSTVSGPSSYNEQFF. V and J are TRBV28 and TRBJ2-1; 7 nucleotides align to TRBD2. From germline, CDR1 is MDHEN and CDR2 SYDVKM. The V and J ends lost 6 bases and 0 bases, in that order; junction bases with no gene match: 11. The CDR3 length is 17 residues.

In regard to this clonotype: A much larger clonotype is one base distant, so this may be a read error. V is TRBV24-1 and J is TRBJ1-5; no firm D call. CDR3 length: 13 residues. From germline, CDR1 is KGHDR and CDR2 SFDVKD. This chain's CDR3 is CATSLFGNQPQLF. The CDR3 DNA sequence: TGTGCCACCAGTCTGTTCGGCAATCAGCCCCAGCTTTTT.

This clonotype has only a few counts. The genes are TRBV29-1 and TRBJ1-5; D is unclear. Germline values: CDR1 SQVTM, CDR2 ANQGSEA. V lost 4 bases and J lost 3, with 10 bases in between. The CDR3 runs 13 residues. The CDR3 loop is CSVGQNLNQPQHF. CDR3 sequence (DNA): TGCAGCGTTGGACAAAACCTCAATCAGCCCCAGCATTTT.